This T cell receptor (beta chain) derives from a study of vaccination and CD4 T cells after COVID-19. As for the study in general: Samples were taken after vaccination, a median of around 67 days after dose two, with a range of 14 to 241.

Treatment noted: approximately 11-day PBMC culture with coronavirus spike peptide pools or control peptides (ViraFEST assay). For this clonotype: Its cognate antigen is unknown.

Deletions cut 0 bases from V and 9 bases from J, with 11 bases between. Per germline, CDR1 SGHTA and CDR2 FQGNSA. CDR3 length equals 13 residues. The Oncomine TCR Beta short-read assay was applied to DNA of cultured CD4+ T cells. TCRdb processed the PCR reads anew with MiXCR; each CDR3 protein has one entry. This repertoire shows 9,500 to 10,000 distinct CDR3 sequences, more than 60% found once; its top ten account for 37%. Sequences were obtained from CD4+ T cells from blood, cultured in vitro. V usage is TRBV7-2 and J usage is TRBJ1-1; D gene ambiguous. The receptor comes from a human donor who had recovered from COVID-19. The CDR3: CASSLAPPQQAFF. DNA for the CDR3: TGTGCCAGCAGCTTAGCGCCCCCCCAGCAAGCTTTCTTT.